These 27 T cell receptor beta chains originate from one sample sequenced in a study of blood T cell repertoires in COVID-19. Profiling relied on immunoSEQ multiplex PCR, and the TCRdb table lists in-frame clones only, not all of them. In the table there are around 200,000 clones, about 86% of which are singletons. The specimen sequenced was PBMCs or T cells enriched from blood (not recorded which). The source is a woman aged 45-65 years in a cohort exposed to, infected with or recovered from COVID-19 (not recorded which).

The V and J genes are TRBV30 and TRBJ1-5; a weak D match, TRBD1 (6 bases). CDR1 is GTSNPN and CDR2 is SVGIG in the germline V gene (reference sequence). Between the trimmed V and J ends, which lost 4 bases and 9 bases, there was a span of 13 bases. The CDR3 spans 12 residues. The CDR3 spells CAWNRALGPQHF. CDR3 in DNA: TGTGCCTGGAACAGGGCCTTAGGGCCCCAGCATTTT.

This clone turned up a few times. The CDR3 DNA reads as TGCGCCAGCAGTCACAGGGGCCCTGGAAACACCATATATTTT. Its translation is CASSHRGPGNTIYF. V gene TRBV4-1 combines with J gene TRBJ1-3; TRBD1 matches 7 bases. The V gene end was trimmed by 6 bases and the J gene end by 2 bases; junction bases not matched to a gene: 4. Germline CDR1 and CDR2: MGHRA and YSYEKL. The length of the CDR3 is 14 residues.

The gene calls are TRBV2 and TRBJ1-2; 9 bases are a match to TRBD1. V lost 1 base to trimming and J lost 4 bases; unmatched junction nucleotides: 4. The germline V gene encodes CDR1 SNHLY and CDR2 FYNNEI. This CDR3 spans 15 amino acids. In DNA form, the CDR3 reads TGTGCCAGCAGTGAAGGGGGACAGGGAGTCTATGGCTACACCTTC. As protein: CASSEGGQGVYGYTF.

V is TRBV7-9 and J is TRBJ1-4, with D uncertain. V was cut by 5 bases and J by 3 bases, with 22 bases left in between. The germline gives CDR1 SEHNR, CDR2 FQNEAQ (reference sequence). The CDR3 covers 18 residues. CDR3 sequence (DNA): TGTGCCAGCAGCCCCCGACGTGGGGAGCACCGACCTAATGAAAAACTGTTTTTT. As protein: CASSPRRGEHRPNEKLFF. Variable domain in full (rest from reference TRBV7-9 and TRBJ1-4): DTGVSQNPRHKITKRGQNVTFRCDPISEHNRLYWYRQTLGQGPEFLTYFQNEAQLEKSRLLSDRFSAERPKGSFSTLEIQRTEQGDSAMYLCASSPRRGEHRPNEKLFFGSGTQLSVL.

J is TRBJ2-5 and V is TRBV5-6, with D maybe TRBD2 (6 bases). CDR1 is SGHDT, CDR2 YYEEEE, per germline. V shed 1 base and J shed 0 bases, with 10 bases lying between them. This CDR3 spans 15 amino acids. The CDR3 sequence: CASSLRRRDQETQYF. The CDR3 DNA sequence: TGTGCCAGCAGCTTGCGCCGGAGGGACCAAGAGACCCAGTACTTC.

This chain links TRBV7-9 with TRBJ2-3; 9 nucleotides match TRBD1. Losses at the gene ends were 4 bases for V and 2 bases for J; bases not matched to a gene: 4. The CDR3 is 15 residues long. The germline V gene has CDR1 SEHNR and CDR2 FQNEAQ (reference sequence). CDR3 coding DNA: TGTGCCAGCAGCTCGGGACAGGGTTACACAGATACGCAGTATTTT. Translation gives CASSSGQGYTDTQYF.

The rearrangement uses TRBV19 and TRBJ1-2; D is perhaps TRBD1 (6 bases). CDR1 and CDR2 (germline): LNHDA, SQIVND (reference sequence). The CDR3 has 16 residues. With 8 bases removed from V and 0 bases from J, the gap between germline ends came to 19 bases. The CDR3 sequence: CASFRDTSGANYGYTF. The CDR3 DNA reads TGTGCCAGTTTCCGGGACACGTCAGGAGCTAACTATGGCTACACCTTC.

This clone was seen once. This specimen includes other DNA sequences encoding the same CDR3. The chain joins TRBV20-1 to TRBJ1-6; a possible D gene is TRBD1 (5 bases). CDR1 and CDR2 from the germline V gene are DFQATT and SNEGSKA (reference sequence). V lost 3 bases, J lost 8 bases, and 11 bases lay in between. The CDR3 consists of 13 residues. The chain's CDR3 is CSASQGGDSPLHF. The DNA for the CDR3 is TGCAGTGCTAGTCAGGGTGGGGATTCACCCCTCCACTTT.

The V and J genes are TRBV6-4 and TRBJ2-5, with 10 bases fitting TRBD2. The CDR3 has 15 residues. The V and J ends lost 3 bases and 1 base, in that order; junction bases with no gene match: 2. The germline V gene encodes CDR1 MRHNA and CDR2 SNTAGT. The CDR3 sequence: CASSEVAGGQETQYF. The CDR3 DNA reads TGTGCCAGCAGTGAGGTAGCGGGGGGCCAAGAGACCCAGTACTTC.

The chain joins TRBV19 to TRBJ2-2, with TRBD1 matching 7 bases. The germline gives CDR1 LNHDA, CDR2 SQIVND (reference sequence). V shed 5 bases and J 4 bases; nucleotides not matched to a gene: 7. This CDR3 region has 15 residues. The CDR3 nucleotides are TGTGCCAGTAGTTACAGGGGTCCTCTCACCGGGGAGCTGTTTTTT. Translating gives CASSYRGPLTGELFF.

V gene TRBV5-1 combines with J gene TRBJ2-1; tentative D call: TRBD1 (6 bases). V dropped 1 base and J dropped 7 bases, with 12 bases sitting between them. This CDR3 has 14 amino acids. Germline V CDR1 and CDR2: SGHRS, YFSETQ. The CDR3 sequence is CASSLWGPGNEQFF. The CDR3 DNA is TGCGCCAGCAGCTTGTGGGGGCCCGGAAATGAGCAGTTCTTC.

The rearrangement uses TRBV7-2 and TRBJ2-1, with TRBD1 matching over 9 bases. Germline assignment: CDR1 SGHTA and CDR2 FQGNSA. Trimming cost V 5 bases and J 7 bases; bases outside gene matches: 6. The CDR3 contains 14 residues. As DNA, the CDR3 is TGTGCCAGCAGCGCAGGGACAGGGTTGAATGAGCAGTTCTTC. Its protein is CASSAGTGLNEQFF.

The V gene is TRBV5-1, the J gene TRBJ1-2, with D unresolved. V was cut by 4 bases and J by 1 base, with 14 bases left in between. Per the germline V gene, CDR1 is SGHRS and CDR2 is YFSETQ. This CDR3 is 15 amino acids long. CDR3 nucleotide sequence: TGCGCCAGCAGCCCGAAGGACTTTATTAACTATGGCTACACCTTC. It codes for CASSPKDFINYGYTF.

V is TRBV24-1 and J is TRBJ1-5; 10 nucleotides match TRBD1. Germline CDR1 is KGHDR and CDR2 is SFDVKD. Trimming at V came to 2 bases and at J to 7 bases, leaving 4 bases not matched to a gene. The length of the CDR3 is 15 residues. CDR3 protein: CATSDSRTGGQPQHF. The CDR3, as DNA: TGTGCCACCAGTGATTCTAGGACAGGGGGGCAGCCCCAGCATTTT.

The chain carries TRBV29-1 and TRBJ1-2; the match to TRBD1 covers 9 bases. V gave up 6 bases and J gave up 2 bases; unmatched junction bases: 1. CDR1 and CDR2 from the germline V gene are SQVTM and ANQGSEA. The CDR3 has 12 amino acids. For the CDR3, the DNA is TGCAGCGTCGGGACAGGGAACTATGGCTACACCTTC. It encodes CSVGTGNYGYTF.

In nucleotides, the CDR3 is TGCGCCAGCAGGGGAAAACCCCAGGGCGGGGAGCTGTTTTTT. The encoded protein is CASRGKPQGGELFF. The V and J genes are TRBV4-1 and TRBJ2-2; a possible D gene is TRBD1 (5 bases). CDR1 and CDR2 from the germline V gene are MGHRA and YSYEKL. V was shortened by 6 bases and J by 7 bases, with 15 bases between the two germline ends. CDR3 length: 14 amino acids.

The chain uses TRBV5-1 and TRBJ1-2; the match to TRBD1 covers 9 bases. J lost 8 bases, V lost 4 bases, and 6 bases had no gene match. There are 13 residues in the CDR3. Germline loops: CDR1 SGHRS, CDR2 YFSETQ. The CDR3 DNA sequence: TGCGCCAGCAGCACCGGGACAGGGTCCGGCTACACCTTC. This encodes CASSTGTGSGYTF.

The rearrangement uses TRBV9 and TRBJ2-1; D is undetermined. Germline V gene sequence: CDR1 SGDLS, CDR2 YYNGEE. The CDR3 runs 15 residues. Trimming shortened V by 4 bases and J by 2 bases, and 13 bases separated the two germline ends. The chain's CDR3 is CASSPGGLTYNEQFF. CDR3 in DNA: TGTGCCAGCAGCCCAGGTGGTTTAACCTACAATGAGCAGTTCTTC.

Points on this clone: Other DNA sequences in this sample translate to the same CDR3. The V call is TRBV4-3, the J call TRBJ1-6; D gene uncertain. Trimming left V 0 bases short and J 0 bases short, with 6 bases between. Germline V gene lookup returns CDR1 LGHNA and CDR2 YSLEER. This CDR3 has 16 amino acids. CDR3 in DNA: TGCGCCAGCAGCCAAGACACAAGCTCCTATAATTCACCCCTCCACTTT. It translates to CASSQDTSSYNSPLHF.

This chain uses TRBV4-2 with TRBJ2-2; 8 bases map to TRBD1. In germline, CDR1 is LGHNA, CDR2 YNFKEQ. The V segment lost 3 bases and the J segment 7 bases; nucleotides outside the gene matches: 7. The CDR3 is made up of 15 amino acids. CDR3 sequence reads: CASSHDRGKGGELFF. The CDR3 DNA follows: TGTGCCAGCAGCCATGACAGGGGAAAAGGCGGGGAGCTGTTTTTT.

This chain uses TRBV3-1 (or the pseudogene TRBV3-2) with TRBJ1-2; D is undetermined. The CDR3 has 16 residues. The V end was cut by 3 bases, the J end by 8 bases, with 22 bases between. The germline CDR1 and CDR2 sequences are LGHDT and YNNKEL (reference sequence). CDR3 region: CASSHQGRGTYGGYTF. The CDR3 DNA is TGTGCCAGCAGCCACCAAGGGCGGGGAACGTATGGGGGCTACACCTTC.

The chain combines TRBV28 with TRBJ1-4; 8 nucleotides agree with TRBD1. This CDR3 spans 12 amino acids. Losses at the gene ends were 8 bases for V and 7 bases for J; bases not matched to a gene: 3. The germline CDR1 and CDR2 sequences are MDHEN and SYDVKM. CDR3 amino acids: CASGRGREKLFF. The DNA for the CDR3 is TGTGCCAGCGGCAGGGGGCGTGAAAAACTGTTTTTT.

This chain uses TRBV30 with TRBJ2-5, with 10 bases that match TRBD2. This CDR3 is built from 15 residues. Germline loops: CDR1 GTSNPN, CDR2 SVGIG (reference sequence). With V trimmed by 0 bases and J by 5 bases, 6 bases remained unmatched. DNA of the CDR3: TGTGCCTGGAGTGTCCTAGCGGGGGCCGCGGAGACCCAGTACTTC. It encodes CAWSVLAGAAETQYF.

The rearrangement uses TRBV5-1 and TRBJ2-3; TRBD2 matches 7 bases. Germline values: CDR1 SGHRS, CDR2 YFSETQ. The CDR3 length is 14 residues. V lost 4 bases, J lost 2 bases, and 4 bases stayed unmatched. The chain's CDR3 is CASSPGTTTDTQYF. The CDR3, as DNA: TGCGCCAGCAGCCCCGGGACTACCACAGATACGCAGTATTTT.

The chain is built from TRBV4-1 and TRBJ2-7; possible D gene TRBD2, 5 bases. CDR3 size: 15 residues. Germline V gene lookup returns CDR1 MGHRA and CDR2 YSYEKL. The V gene lost 1 base and the J gene lost 2 bases, with 12 bases spanning the gap. The CDR3 spells CASSQGTSRTYEQYF. CDR3 bases: TGCGCCAGCAGCCAAGGGACTTCACGTACCTACGAGCAGTACTTC.

This chain uses TRBV5-5 with TRBJ1-2, with TRBD1 as a possible D gene (6 bases). Trimming left V 0 bases short and J 2 bases short, with 11 bases between. CDR1 and CDR2 from the germline V gene are SGHKS and YYEKEE (reference sequence). The CDR3 spans 15 residues. The DNA of the CDR3 is TGTGCCAGCAGCTTGGAATTTAGGGGGAACTATGGCTACACCTTC. Translated, it gives CASSLEFRGNYGYTF.

The rearrangement uses TRBV10-2 and TRBJ2-1; TRBD2 matches at 8 bases. The CDR3 runs to 13 residues. CDR1 and CDR2 (germline): WSHSY, SAAADI. After removal of 10 bases from V and 6 bases from J, the junction contained 8 bases not matched to a gene. The CDR3, as DNA: TGCGCCACCACCGGGACTAGTCTCAATGAGCAGTTCTTC. Protein product: CATTGTSLNEQFF.